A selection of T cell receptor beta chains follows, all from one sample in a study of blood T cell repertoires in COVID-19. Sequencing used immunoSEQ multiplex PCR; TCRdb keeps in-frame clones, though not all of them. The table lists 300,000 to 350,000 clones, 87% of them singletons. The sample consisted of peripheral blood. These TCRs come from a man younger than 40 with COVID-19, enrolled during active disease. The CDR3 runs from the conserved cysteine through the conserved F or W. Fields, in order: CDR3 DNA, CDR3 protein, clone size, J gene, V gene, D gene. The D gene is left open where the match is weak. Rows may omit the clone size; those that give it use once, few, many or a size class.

CDR3 DNA: TGTGCCAGCAGCTTTCCTAGCGGGAGGGCCCATAATGAGCAGTTCTTC; CDR3 protein: CASSFPSGRAHNEQFF; clone size: few; J gene: TRBJ2-1; V gene: TRBV7-6; D gene: TRBD2
CDR3 DNA: TGTGCCAGCAGCCCCAGGCCCAGAGGAAACACCATATATTTT; CDR3 protein: CASSPRPRGNTIYF; clone size: NA; J gene: TRBJ1-3; V gene: TRBV7-2; D gene: NA
CDR3 DNA: TGTGCCAGCAGCTTGCTTGTCAGCTCCTACGAGCAGTACTTC; CDR3 protein: CASSLLVSSYEQYF; clone size: NA; J gene: TRBJ2-7; V gene: TRBV7-2; D gene: NA
CDR3 DNA: TGCGCCAGCAGCCAAGAAGGCACGGGATCCTATAATTCACCCCTCCACTTT; CDR3 protein: CASSQEGTGSYNSPLHF; clone size: NA; J gene: TRBJ1-6; V gene: TRBV4-3; D gene: NA
CDR3 DNA: TGTGCCAGCGGGACAGGTCGAAACCTTAATTCACCCCTCCACTTT; CDR3 protein: CASGTGRNLNSPLHF; clone size: once; J gene: TRBJ1-6; V gene: TRBV19; D gene: TRBD1
CDR3 DNA: TGTGCCAGCCATATAGCGGGGGGAGAGACCCAGTACTTC; CDR3 protein: CASHIAGGETQYF; clone size: NA; J gene: TRBJ2-5; V gene: TRBV6-5; D gene: TRBD2
CDR3 DNA: TGCGCCAGCAGCTTGGTTAGCGGGGGGCCGGAGAGCACAGATACGCAGTATTTT; CDR3 protein: CASSLVSGGPESTDTQYF; clone size: once; J gene: TRBJ2-3; V gene: TRBV5-1; D gene: TRBD2
CDR3 DNA: TGTGCCAGCAGCTTAGGGCAGTCGAATGAAAAACTGTTTTTT; CDR3 protein: CASSLGQSNEKLFF; clone size: NA; J gene: TRBJ1-4; V gene: TRBV7-9; D gene: NA
CDR3 DNA: TGTGCCATCAGTGAGGCCGCGTGGGGCTCGAACACTGAAGCTTTCTTT; CDR3 protein: CAISEAAWGSNTEAFF; clone size: NA; J gene: TRBJ1-1; V gene: TRBV10-3; D gene: NA
CDR3 DNA: TGTGCCAGCAGACCGGGACAGGGGAGTGGAGGAAACACCATATATTTT; CDR3 protein: CASRPGQGSGGNTIYF; clone size: NA; J gene: TRBJ1-3; V gene: TRBV6-6; D gene: TRBD1
CDR3 DNA: TGTGCCAGCAGTAAGCCGACAGGGGTCCGCACCGGGGAGCTGTTTTTT; CDR3 protein: CASSKPTGVRTGELFF; clone size: NA; J gene: TRBJ2-2; V gene: TRBV27; D gene: TRBD1
CDR3 DNA: TGTGCCAGTAGTATCTCCGGGCGGGCACCCCTCCACTTT; CDR3 protein: CASSISGRAPLHF; clone size: NA; J gene: TRBJ1-6; V gene: TRBV19; D gene: NA
CDR3 DNA: TGTGCCAGCAGCCAACAGGGGGCGTCGGCGAGGAACTATGGCTACACCTTC; CDR3 protein: CASSQQGASARNYGYTF; clone size: few; J gene: TRBJ1-2; V gene: TRBV3-1/TRBV3-2; D gene: TRBD1